Presented here are 11 T cell receptor beta chains from one specimen sequenced in a study of shared clonotypes between healthy human individuals. TCRdb's copy holds only in-frame clones and misses some; the assay was immunoSEQ multiplex PCR. The data hold 2 million to 2.5 million clones, with approximately 95% observed a single time. Sequenced sample: naive CD4+ T cells sorted from blood. The subset denotes: CD45RA+ positively selected. These receptors were obtained from a man between 18 and 29 years old in good health.

This rearrangement joins TRBV6-5 to TRBJ2-4, with a possible D match to TRBD2 (5 bases). CDR1 MNHEY and CDR2 SVGAGI come from the germline V gene. The CDR3 has 14 residues. Trimming pared 7 bases from V and 3 bases from J, leaving 13 bases between. DNA of the CDR3: TGTGCCAGCAACGCGAACCGGGACAAAAACATTCAGTACTTC. Translated, it gives CASNANRDKNIQYF.

The chain carries TRBV5-1 and TRBJ1-2; D not certain. This CDR3 contains 13 residues. V was clipped by 1 base and J by 10 bases, with 14 bases between them. Germline-derived CDR1 and CDR2 are SGHRS and YFSETQ. The CDR3 region has the DNA TGCGCCAGCAGCTTGACGCCGGAGGGAGTCTACACCTTC. Translated: CASSLTPEGVYTF.

CDR3 protein: CASSYTAENYGYTF. Written as DNA, the CDR3 is TGCGCCAGCAGCTACACAGCAGAGAACTATGGCTACACCTTC. The chain employs TRBV5-1 and TRBJ1-2; no clear D. This CDR3 spans 14 amino acids. Germline lookup yields CDR1 SGHRS and CDR2 YFSETQ. Trimming left V 3 bases short and J 2 bases short, with 11 bases between. The whole variable domain, filled in from reference TRBV5-1 and TRBJ1-2, reads KAGVTQTPRYLIKTRGQQVTLSCSPISGHRSVSWYQQTPGQGLQFLFEYFSETQRNKGNFPGRFSGRQFSNSRSEMNVSTLELGDSALYLCASSYTAENYGYTFGSGTRLTVV.

This clone was observed a single time. The chain employs TRBV29-1 and TRBJ1-1, with TRBD1 matching 8 bases. Trimming took 6 bases from V and 6 from J; bases not matched to a gene: 3. Germline V lookup: CDR1 SQVTM, CDR2 ANQGSEA. This CDR3 has 11 residues. The CDR3 sequence is CSVAGGSEAFF. The CDR3 DNA follows: TGCAGCGTGGCAGGGGGCTCTGAAGCTTTCTTT.

This clone was seen once. The chain carries TRBV19 and TRBJ2-5; D gene uncertain. Germline CDR1 LNHDA, CDR2 SQIVND (reference sequence). Trimming shortened V by 6 bases and J by 1 base, and 12 bases separated the two germline ends. The CDR3 consists of 14 residues. The CDR3 sequence: CASSPVGTQETQYF. CDR3 sequence (DNA): TGTGCCAGTAGCCCTGTTGGAACCCAAGAGACCCAGTACTTC.

The chain has TRBV5-6 and TRBJ1-3, with D perhaps matching TRBD1 (5 bases). This CDR3 region has 15 residues. Germline values: CDR1 SGHDT, CDR2 YYEEEE. Trimming removed 4 bases at V and 2 bases at J, with 13 bases between. This CDR3 reads CASSVGRIPGNTIYF. The CDR3, as DNA: TGTGCCAGCAGCGTGGGACGGATACCTGGAAACACCATATATTTT.

For this clone: This CDR3 is also generated by other DNA sequences in the sample. The chain employs TRBV28 and TRBJ1-2, with unresolved D. Trimming took off 5 bases at V and 2 bases at J, with 9 bases between the two ends. Germline lookup yields CDR1 MDHEN and CDR2 SYDVKM. The CDR3 is made up of 13 amino acids. CDR3 sequence (DNA): TGTGCCAGCAGTCTGGTCGGGAACTATGGCTACACCTTC. It yields the protein CASSLVGNYGYTF.

The chain has TRBV10-1 and TRBJ2-3, with 14 bases identical to TRBD2. Germline CDR1 and CDR2: WNHNN and SYGVQD (reference sequence). Trimming removed 8 bases from V and 7 bases from J; junction bases left unmatched: 5. The CDR3 extends over 14 amino acids. CDR3: CASSGLAGANTQYF. The CDR3 DNA follows: TGCGCCAGCTCGGGACTAGCGGGAGCTAATACGCAGTATTTT.

The gene calls are TRBV29-1 and TRBJ1-1; TRBD1 might be the D (6 bases). The CDR3 totals 13 residues. The germline V and J ends were trimmed by 3 bases and 5 bases, with 13 bases remaining between them. Looked up from germline, CDR1 is SQVTM and CDR2 is ANQGSEA. Here the CDR3 reads CSVELGARTEAFF. The CDR3 coding sequence is TGCAGCGTTGAGTTGGGGGCGCGGACTGAAGCTTTCTTT.

This clone was picked up a small number of times. This rearrangement joins TRBV7-9 to TRBJ1-2; tentatively, D is TRBD1 (5 bases). V lost 5 bases to trimming and J lost 4 bases, with 17 bases between them. CDR3 length: 15 amino acids. The germline CDR1 and CDR2 sequences are SEHNR and FQNEAQ (reference sequence). CDR3: CASSSTGERFYGYTF. The CDR3 coding sequence is TGTGCCAGCAGCAGCACGGGGGAACGGTTCTATGGCTACACCTTC.

The rearrangement uses TRBV2 and TRBJ1-5; 8 nucleotides align to TRBD1. The germline V gene has CDR1 SNHLY and CDR2 FYNNEI. With V trimmed by 5 bases and J by 2 bases, 2 bases remained unmatched. This CDR3 is 14 amino acids long. CDR3 nucleotides: TGTGCCAGCAGTATACAGGGGGGCAATCAGCCCCAGCATTTT. Amino acid sequence: CASSIQGGNQPQHF.